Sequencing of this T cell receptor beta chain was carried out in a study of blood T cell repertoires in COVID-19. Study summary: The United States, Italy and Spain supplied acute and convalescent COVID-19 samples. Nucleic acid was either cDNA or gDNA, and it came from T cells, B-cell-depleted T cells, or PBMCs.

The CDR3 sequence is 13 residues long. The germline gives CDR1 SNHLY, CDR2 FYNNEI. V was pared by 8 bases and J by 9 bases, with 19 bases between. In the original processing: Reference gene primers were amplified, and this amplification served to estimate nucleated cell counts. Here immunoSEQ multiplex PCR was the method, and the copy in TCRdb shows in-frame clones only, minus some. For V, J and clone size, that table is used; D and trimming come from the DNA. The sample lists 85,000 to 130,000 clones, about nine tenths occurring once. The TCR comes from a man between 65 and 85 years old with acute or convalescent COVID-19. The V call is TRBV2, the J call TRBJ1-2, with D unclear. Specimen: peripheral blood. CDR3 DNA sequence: TGTGCCAGCGATTGGAGGACGCCACCCAGCTACACCTTC. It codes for CASDWRTPPSYTF. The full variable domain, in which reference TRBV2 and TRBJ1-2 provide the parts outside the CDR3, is EPEVTQTPSHQVTQMGQEVILRCVPISNHLYFYWYRQILGQKVEFLVSFYNNEISEKSEIFDDQFSVERPDGSNFTLKIRSTKLEDSAMYFCASDWRTPPSYTFGSGTRLTVV.